This T cell receptor (beta chain) derives from a study of blood T cells in healthy people across ages. There are 18 residues in the CDR3. Germline V gene lookup returns CDR1 MDHEN and CDR2 SYDVKM. V gave up 4 bases and J gave up 0 bases; unmatched junction bases: 15. Total RNA extracted from each sample amounted to at least 5.5 micrograms. The authors ran a second PCR of about 6 to 12 cycles using a sample-barcoded 5' primer and a J-beta primer mix. Every sample gave at least 2.5 million paired-end reads containing CDR3. TCRdb re-called the 5' RACE reads with MiXCR, one entry per CDR3 protein. This table has some 1.4 million distinct CDR3 sequences, 35% to 45% appearing once.

Sequenced input: blood. This clonotype was obtained from a woman aged 18-35 years in good health. The V call is TRBV28, the J call TRBJ2-7, with 7 bases that match TRBD2. The CDR3 is CASSSLFTAGSLSYEQYF. DNA of the CDR3: TGTGCCAGCAGTTCTCTCTTCACAGCGGGATCCCTCTCCTACGAGCAGTACTTC.